A selection of T cell receptor beta chains follows, all from one sample in a study of TIL therapy for anti-PD-1-resistant metastatic lung cancer. Clones were read by immunoSEQ multiplex PCR, and TCRdb kept only the in-frame ones, dropping some. This table holds about 57,000 clones, roughly 85% found once. The sample was blood, taken at baseline. The receptors originated from a woman aged 30 to 85 with non-small cell lung cancer. Both conserved end residues are part of each CDR3.

TRBJ1-5,TRBV7-6,CASSFLGGLEPQHF
TRBJ1-1,TRBV9,CASSVGPTTAEAFF
TRBJ2-1,TRBV28,CASSLLSGSYNEQFF
TRBJ2-7,TRBV5-1,CASSSGTAYSEQYF
TRBJ1-2,TRBV7-9,CASSLDGREGGYTF
TRBJ2-7,TRBV28,CASTSGATYEQYF
TRBJ2-7,TRBV4-2,CASSQGASGGGDYEQYF
TRBJ1-4,TRBV29-1,CSVEAANGPPFRKLFF
TRBJ1-5,TRBV7-3,CASSLIAGQPQHF
TRBJ1-1,TRBV28,CASKVDRNTEAFF
TRBJ2-3,TRBV6-1,CASSVLEGGPMSGTDTQYF
TRBJ1-1,TRBV11-2,CASSSGTGQVNTEAFF
TRBJ1-6,TRBV15,CATSSGQGSYNSPLHF
TRBJ2-2,TRBV7-9,CASSLGLVPGELFF
TRBJ1-2,TRBV7-9,CASSQDRGANYGYTF
TRBJ1-2,TRBV6-5,CASSQGQGTGYGYTF
TRBJ1-2,TRBV6-1,CASSEGTGDGYTF
TRBJ2-3,TRBV2,CAGLRGGAETQYF
TRBJ2-5,TRBV7-7,CASSLDREETQYF
TRBJ2-7,TRBV5-1,CASSLEPAGVGEQYF
TRBJ2-7,TRBV9,CASSVGGQLEGEQYF
TRBJ2-7,TRBV7-2,CASSFSTDEQYF
TRBJ2-3,TRBV19,CASNPGVGPSVFTDTQYF
TRBJ2-5,TRBV5-1,CASSLVPAQEETQYF
TRBJ1-1,TRBV12-5,CASGLGQGRFDTEAFF
TRBJ1-1,TRBV27,CASSLSRNTEAFF
TRBJ1-1,TRBV6-5,CASSRGGGTGTEAFF
TRBJ1-5,TRBV7-2,CASSRNRGNQPQHF
TRBJ2-6,TRBV4-1,CASSQRQDSGANVLTF
TRBJ2-1,TRBV19,CASSIDHSRVSYNEQFF
TRBJ2-3,TRBV18,CASSPMDLATDTQYF
TRBJ2-5,TRBV5-1,CASSETGLAPRQTQYF
TRBJ1-1,TRBV6-1,CASGSEAGWAEAFF
TRBJ2-1,TRBV19,CASTFTVTTLNEQFF
TRBJ2-7,TRBV5-1,CASGLYRVGDEQYF
TRBJ2-3,TRBV11-2,CASSPRGGDLDTQYF
TRBJ1-2,TRBV19,CASSIPGGAGYGYTF
TRBJ1-4,TRBV28,CASSLGGGGVNEKLFF
TRBJ1-2,TRBV5-1,CASSLTVNYGYTF
TRBJ1-5,TRBV28,CASSPPGEGNQPQHF
TRBJ1-1,TRBV27,CASSIRKAGTEAFF
TRBJ1-4,TRBV10-1,CASFTRAEGEKLFF